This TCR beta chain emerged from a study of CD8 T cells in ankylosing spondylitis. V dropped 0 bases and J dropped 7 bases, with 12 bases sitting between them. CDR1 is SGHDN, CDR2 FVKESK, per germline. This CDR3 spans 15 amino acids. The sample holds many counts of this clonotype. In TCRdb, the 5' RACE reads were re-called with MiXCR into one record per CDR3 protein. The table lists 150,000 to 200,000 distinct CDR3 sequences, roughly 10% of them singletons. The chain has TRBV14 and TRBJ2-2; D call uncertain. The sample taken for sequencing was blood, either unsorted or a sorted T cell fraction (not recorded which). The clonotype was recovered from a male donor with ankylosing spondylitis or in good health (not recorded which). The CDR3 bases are TGTGCCAGCAGCCAAGATTACGGTTCCGGCGGGGAGCTGTTTTTT. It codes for CASSQDYGSGGELFF.